Listed below are T cell receptor beta chains from one sample, sequenced in a study of blood T cells in healthy people across ages. TCRdb recomputed calls from the 5' RACE reads with MiXCR, one row per CDR3 protein. The sample holds more than 750,000 distinct CDR3 sequences, almost 30% seen once. The data were also submitted as part of a second study, on T cells of mothers and their children.

Sequenced sample: blood. The source is a woman in her thirties or forties in good health. Each CDR3 is given with its conserved first and last residue. D genes are given only for firm matches. A row's size may be missing; if present it is once, few, many or a size class.

TRBJ1-1 . TRBV28 . CASRGRALTMNTEAFF TGTGCCAGCCGCGGGCGCGCCCTTACGATGAACACTGAAGCTTTCTTT
TRBJ2-4 . TRBV6-6 . CASSYSARQITYF TGTGCCAGCAGTTACTCGGCCCGACAGATCACGTACTTC
TRBJ1-1 . TRBV5-1 few CASSRMTTGNTEAFF TGCGCCAGCAGCAGGATGACGACGGGGAACACTGAAGCTTTCTTT
TRBJ1-1 . TRBV6-6 . CASSYRAGLEAFF TGTGCCAGCAGTTACAGGGCAGGGCTTGAAGCTTTCTTT
TRBJ2-1 . TRBV12-3/TRBV12-4 . CASSLGRKSYNEQFF TGTGCCAGCAGTTTAGGCAGGAAGTCTTACAATGAGCAGTTCTTC
TRBJ2-3 . TRBV2 . CASSERRMGGDTQYF TGTGCCAGCAGTGAACGGCGGATGGGGGGAGATACGCAGTATTTT
TRBJ1-2 . TRBV14 . CASSQAEGYTF TGTGCCAGCAGCCAAGCAGAAGGCTACACCTTC
TRBJ2-3 TRBD2 TRBV4-1 few CASSQGRTSGGGVTQYF TGCGCCAGCAGCCAAGGGAGGACTAGCGGGGGAGGAGTTACGCAGTATTTT
TRBJ2-7 TRBD2 TRBV20-1 . CSARVLSGANTYEQYF TGCAGTGCTAGAGTCCTTAGCGGGGCTAACACCTACGAGCAGTACTTC
TRBJ2-5 . TRBV5-5 many CASTRTDQETQYF TGTGCCAGCACCCGGACAGATCAAGAGACCCAGTACTTC
TRBJ2-7 . TRBV20-1 . CSARDGTRGGLGGEQYF TGCAGTGCTAGAGATGGTACCAGGGGCGGCTTGGGTGGCGAGCAGTACTTC
TRBJ1-1 . TRBV29-1 . CSVQPGTVNTEAFF TGCAGCGTTCAACCGGGGACGGTGAACACTGAAGCTTTCTTT
TRBJ1-1 . TRBV14 . CASSQVAGARGAEAFF TGTGCCAGCAGCCAAGTAGCAGGGGCCCGAGGCGCTGAAGCTTTCTTT
TRBJ1-1 TRBD1 TRBV9 few CASRTGEVDTEAFF TGTGCCAGCAGAACAGGGGAAGTAGACACTGAAGCTTTCTTT
TRBJ2-5 . TRBV9 many CASNAGWGGPETQYF TGTGCCAGCAACGCGGGGTGGGGGGGGCCGGAGACCCAGTACTTC
TRBJ1-2 . TRBV7-2 . CASITDGQRDGYTF TGTGCCAGCATCACGGACGGGCAGAGGGATGGCTACACCTTC
TRBJ1-2 TRBD1 TRBV6-1 many CASSEPGTGYGYTF TGTGCCAGCAGTGAACCGGGGACAGGATATGGCTACACCTTC
TRBJ1-1 . TRBV4-1 few CASSQDSFTEAFF TGCGCCAGCAGCCAAGATTCTTTCACTGAAGCTTTCTTT
TRBJ2-1 . TRBV5-1 . CASSLGQNDGYEQFF TGCGCCAGCAGCTTGGGCCAGAACGACGGCTATGAGCAGTTCTTC
TRBJ2-1 . TRBV5-6 many CASSLREDEQFF TGTGCCAGCAGCTTGCGAGAGGATGAGCAGTTCTTC
TRBJ2-1 TRBD1 TRBV19 . CASSKIGLRDSVYNEQFF TGTGCCAGTAGTAAAATAGGGTTAAGGGACAGCGTCTACAATGAGCAGTTCTTC
TRBJ2-1 TRBD2 TRBV24-1 few CATSVAGGSYNEQFF TGTGCCACCAGTGTTGCGGGGGGCTCCTACAATGAGCAGTTCTTC
TRBJ1-2 . TRBV6-6 . CVSRGLGAIYGYTF TGTGTCAGCAGAGGGCTGGGGGCCATCTATGGCTACACCTTC
TRBJ1-6 . TRBV7-3 . CASSQGYNSPLHF TGTGCCAGCAGTCAGGGCTATAATTCACCCCTCCACTTT
TRBJ2-5 TRBD2 TRBV29-1 . CSVVAGGTQGTQYF TGCAGCGTTGTAGCGGGGGGCACCCAAGGGACCCAGTACTTC
TRBJ1-1 . TRBV7-9 many CASSLVQGNTEAFF TGTGCCAGCAGCTTAGTACAGGGGAACACTGAAGCTTTCTTT
TRBJ2-2 TRBD2 TRBV14 once CASRLGLANTGELFF TGTGCCAGCAGGTTGGGACTAGCGAACACCGGGGAGCTGTTTTTT
TRBJ1-1 . TRBV5-1 . CASKNGGTEAFF TGCGCCAGCAAAAACGGAGGCACTGAAGCTTTCTTT
TRBJ2-7 TRBD1 TRBV9 many CASSVEGTGFYEQYF TGTGCCAGCAGCGTAGAGGGGACAGGGTTCTACGAGCAGTACTTC